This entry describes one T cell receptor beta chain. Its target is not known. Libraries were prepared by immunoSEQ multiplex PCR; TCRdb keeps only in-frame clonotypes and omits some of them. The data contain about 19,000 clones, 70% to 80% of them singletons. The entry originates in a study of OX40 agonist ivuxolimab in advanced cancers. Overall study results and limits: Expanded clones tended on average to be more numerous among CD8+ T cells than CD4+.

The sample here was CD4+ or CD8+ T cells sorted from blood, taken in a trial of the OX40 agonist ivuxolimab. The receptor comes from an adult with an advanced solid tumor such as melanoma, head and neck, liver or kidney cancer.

The CDR3 protein is CASSIGDSYEQYF. The CDR3, as DNA: TGTGCCAGTAGTATTGGGGACAGCTACGAGCAGTACTTC. The chain uses TRBV19 and TRBJ2-7, with TRBD1 matching 7 bases. From germline, CDR1 is LNHDA and CDR2 SQIVND (reference sequence). V lost 3 bases, J lost 3 bases, and 2 bases stayed unmatched. This CDR3 region has 13 residues. Full variable domain (rest looked up from reference TRBV19 and TRBJ2-7): DGGITQSPKYLFRKEGQNVTLSCEQNLNHDAMYWYRQDPGQGLRLIYYSQIVNDFQKGDIAEGYSVSREKKESFPLTVTSAQKNPTAFYLCASSIGDSYEQYFGPGTRLTVT.